Here is one T cell receptor (beta chain) with its context. The CDR3 length is 13 residues. Per germline, CDR1 GTSNPN and CDR2 SVGIG (reference sequence). The trim removed 0 bases at V and 8 bases at J, leaving 6 bases unmatched. Source study methods: Amplification with reference gene primers provided the estimates of nucleated cell counts. Method: immunoSEQ multiplex PCR; TCRdb's copy keeps in-frame clones and lacks some. D and trimming come from the DNA, and the V and J calls and clone size come from that table. Here the sample spans under 250,000 clones, roughly 82% being singletons. The source of the sample is a study of blood T cell repertoires in COVID-19.

Material for sequencing was peripheral blood. The source of this sequence is an older woman with acute or convalescent COVID-19. The rearrangement links TRBV30 to TRBJ1-2; 7 bases are a match to TRBD1. The CDR3 reads CAWSVHQGEGYTF. CDR3 coding DNA: TGTGCCTGGAGTGTACATCAGGGGGAGGGCTACACCTTC.